Following are 8 T cell receptor beta chains from one sample sequenced in a study of Graves' ophthalmopathy and Graves' hyperthyroidism. RNA transcripts were the template, and TCR beta CDR3 regions were amplified from them. HTBI primers were employed in first-round RT-PCR, then a second-round multiplex PCR followed. TCRdb reprocessed the multiplex PCR reads via MiXCR and lists one record per CDR3 protein. The table shows 400,000 to 450,000 distinct CDR3 sequences, with roughly 20% occurring only once. Sequencing was performed on peripheral blood. The receptors shown here come from a young woman with stable Graves' hyperthyroidism.

The gene calls are TRBV6-1 and TRBJ2-7, with a possible D match to TRBD1 (5 bases). With 4 bases removed from V and 3 bases from J, the gap between germline ends came to 16 bases. CDR1 and CDR2 from the germline V gene are MNHNS and SASEGT. CDR3 length: 15 residues. The CDR3 region has the DNA TGTGCCAGCAGTGGAACAGGAGTCAGCCTCTACGAGCAGTACTTC. Its protein product is CASSGTGVSLYEQYF.

There are many counts of this clonotype. The chain is built from TRBV4-1 and TRBJ2-5, with D possibly TRBD1 on 5 matching bases. V was clipped by 1 base and J by 5 bases, with 11 bases between them. The germline V gene has CDR1 MGHRA and CDR2 YSYEKL. This CDR3 has 14 amino acids. Here the CDR3 reads CASSQVTVGETQYF. The CDR3 DNA sequence: TGCGCCAGCAGCCAAGTGACAGTCGGGGAGACCCAGTACTTC.

The sample holds many counts of this clonotype. CDR3 sequence: CASSEVGSYTF. CDR3 coding DNA: TGTGCCAGCAGTGAAGTGGGGAGCTACACCTTC. The chain couples TRBV6-1 to TRBJ1-2, with unresolved D. Per germline, CDR1 MNHNS and CDR2 SASEGT. With 1 base removed from V and 9 bases from J, the gap between germline ends came to 6 bases. The CDR3 loop spans 11 amino acids.

This clonotype was seen repeatedly, ten times or more. This rearrangement joins TRBV24-1 to TRBJ2-2; 7 positions agree with TRBD1. V lost 3 bases to trimming and J lost 6 bases; unmatched junction nucleotides: 3. Germline V lookup: CDR1 KGHDR, CDR2 SFDVKD. The length of the CDR3 is 14 residues. The CDR3 DNA sequence: TGTGCCACCAGTGATACAGGGGTACCCGGGGAGCTGTTTTTT. Amino acid sequence: CATSDTGVPGELFF.

This clonotype has a count of ten or more. The chain joins TRBV6-1 to TRBJ1-5, with TRBD1 matching over 9 bases. The CDR3 is 15 residues long. Germline CDR1 reads MNHNS; CDR2 reads SASEGT. V dropped 7 bases and J dropped 1; count of bases not matched to a gene: 5. The CDR3 reads CASIPGTGSNQPQHF. The CDR3 DNA reads TGTGCCAGCATACCCGGGACAGGGAGCAATCAGCCCCAGCATTTT.

This rearrangement joins TRBV11-1 to TRBJ2-5, with 9 bases lining up with TRBD1. The germline V gene encodes CDR1 SGHAT and CDR2 FQDESV (reference sequence). Trimming removed 5 bases from V and 4 bases from J; junction bases left unmatched: 14. The CDR3 spans 17 residues. CDR3 amino acids: CASSIYLTGQGGETQYF. CDR3 nucleotides: TGTGCCAGCAGCATCTATTTAACGGGACAGGGCGGAGAGACCCAGTACTTC.

This clonotype was observed many times. The chain uses TRBV6-4 and TRBJ1-5, with 8 positions matching TRBD1. The V and J ends lost 5 bases and 5 bases, in that order; junction bases with no gene match: 14. The CDR3 runs 17 residues. Germline CDR1 MRHNA, CDR2 SNTAGT. The DNA for the CDR3 is TGTGCCAGCAGTCCCCGGACCGGGACAGGCATATATCAGCCCCAGCATTTT. It yields the protein CASSPRTGTGIYQPQHF.

For this clonotype: One junction end does not reproduce the germline sequence, and a read error may be involved. The chain combines TRBV6-5 with TRBJ2-7, with TRBD2 as a possible D gene (5 bases). Germline V gives CDR1 MNHEY, CDR2 SVGAGI. This CDR3 has 14 residues. The CDR3 protein is CASSPRVASYDQYF. CDR3 nucleotide sequence: TGTGCCAGCAGTCCTCGGGTAGCGTCCTACGATCAGTACTTC.